The T cell receptor beta chain described here comes from a study of cytomegalovirus exposure and HLA in healthy donors. The PCR contained 60 Vbeta and 13 Jbeta primers. The data were produced by immunoSEQ multiplex PCR, yet TCRdb's version contains in-frame clones alone and is incomplete. The sample includes some 87,000 clones, around 81% seen only once; the top ten take approximately 6%. The V end lost 8 bases, the J end lost 3 bases, and 8 bases lay between the germline ends. The CDR3 is made up of 12 amino acids. Germline loops: CDR1 MNHNS, CDR2 SASEGT. The chain couples TRBV6-1 to TRBJ2-4; D might be TRBD2 (6 bases). This clonotype originated in a man between 18 and 29 years old in good health and CMV-seropositive. What was sequenced was PBMCs. The CDR3 DNA follows: TGTGCCAGCTCCGGGGGCAAAAACATTCAGTACTTC. Protein product: CASSGGKNIQYF.